These T cell receptor beta chains were read from a single sample in a study of T cells in Graves' hyperthyroidism and ophthalmopathy. TCRdb re-analysed the multiplex PCR reads in MiXCR, keeping a single row per CDR3 protein. The table includes roughly 260,000 distinct CDR3 sequences, about 14% detected once. The sequenced sample consisted of blood. Receptor source: a woman aged 40-49 years with Graves' hyperthyroidism that later progressed to Graves' ophthalmopathy. The CDR3 runs from the conserved cysteine through the conserved F or W. The D gene is left open where the match is weak. Clone size is stated in some rows and not others, as once, few, many or a class when expanded.

>TRBV6-9|-|TRBJ1-2|-
CASSWRSKEDGYTF
TGTGCCAGCAGTTGGCGGTCCAAAGAGGATGGCTACACCTTC
>TRBV11-2|TRBD1|TRBJ2-1|many
CASSLGDRDYNEQFF
TGTGCCAGCAGCTTAGGGGACAGGGACTACAATGAGCAGTTCTTC
>TRBV6-1|-|TRBJ1-6|many
CASSERRDSSPLHF
TGTGCCAGCAGTGAAAGACGGGATTCGTCACCCCTCCACTTT
>TRBV6-1|-|TRBJ1-1|many
CASSRDLGGTEAFF
TGTGCCAGCAGCAGGGATTTGGGGGGCACTGAAGCTTTCTTT
>TRBV4-1|-|TRBJ1-5|-
CASSQDFGSNQPQHF
TGCGCCAGCAGCCAAGATTTTGGGAGCAATCAGCCCCAGCATTTT
>TRBV4-1|-|TRBJ1-5|-
CASSHSNLRRVRSNQPQHF
TGCGCCAGCAGCCACTCCAACCTCAGGAGGGTACGAAGCAATCAGCCCCAGCATTTT
>TRBV28|-|TRBJ2-5|many
CASSLMWAAVLQETQYF
TGTGCCAGCAGTTTAATGTGGGCCGCCGTCCTGCAAGAGACCCAGTACTTC
>TRBV27|-|TRBJ1-6|-
CASSLRSGIVNSPLHF
TGTGCCAGCAGTTTACGGTCGGGGATCGTTAATTCACCCCTCCACTTT
>TRBV28|TRBD2|TRBJ2-7|-
CASSSGTSGRIGEQYF
TGTGCCAGCAGTTCCGGGACTAGCGGGAGGATCGGTGAGCAGTACTTC
>TRBV4-2|-|TRBJ2-2|few
CASRASENTGELFF
TGTGCCAGCCGGGCGAGCGAAAACACCGGGGAGCTGTTTTTT